This TCR beta chain originates from a study of CD8 T cells in Susac syndrome. The length of the CDR3 is 15 residues. Germline values: CDR1 SGHAT, CDR2 FQDESV (reference sequence). V lost 2 bases, J lost 2 bases, and 11 bases lay in between. Random hexamers primed reverse transcription of about 0.45 to 1 ug RNA. TCRdb recomputed calls from the immunoSEQ multiplex PCR reads with MiXCR, one row per CDR3 protein. The sample holds 100,000 or so distinct CDR3 sequences; 80% to 95% are singletons and the top ten take 0.13% to 0.15%. Sequencing targeted TCR beta in blood CD8+ and CD4+ T cells. TEMRA cells were FACS-enriched, with CD8+ and CD4+ T cells isolated negatively. Only one count was recorded for this clonotype.

The rearrangement links TRBV11-1 to TRBJ2-3; no firm D call. This receptor was taken from a human donor in good health. The sequenced sample consisted of CD4+ T cells from PBMCs. The CDR3 here is CASSLRPAITDTQYF. Written as DNA, the CDR3 is TGTGCCAGCAGCTTAAGACCGGCTATCACAGATACGCAGTATTTT.